The 24 T cell receptor beta chains below all came from one sample that was sequenced in a study of T-cell reconstitution after alpha-beta-depleted transplantation in children. Unique molecular identifiers were incorporated into the prepared TCRbeta library. TCRdb reprocessed the PCR reads via MiXCR and lists one record per CDR3 protein. Of more than 85,000 distinct CDR3 sequences detected, about a tenth appear once; the ten largest clones hold 8%. The sample consisted of PBMCs from the stem cell graft donor, taken from the stem cell graft. The receptor source for this set is a human donor who donated a stem cell graft to a child with acute lymphoblastic leukemia.

This clonotype was counted at least ten times. The genes are TRBV6-5 and TRBJ2-3, with D unresolved. The CDR3 consists of 15 residues. Germline CDR1 MNHEY, CDR2 SVGAGI. The V end was cut by 0 bases, the J end by 0 bases, with 7 bases between. CDR3 DNA sequence: TGTGCCAGCAGTTACTCCACGCCTAGCACAGATACGCAGTATTTT. Translating gives CASSYSTPSTDTQYF.

This clonotype was seen repeatedly, ten times or more. The chain is built from TRBV27 and TRBJ2-1, with 11 bases that match TRBD2. Germline V CDR1 and CDR2: MNHEY, SMNVEV (reference sequence). The CDR3 length is 15 residues. Unmatched junction bases numbered 5, after V lost 4 bases and J lost 6 bases. The CDR3 DNA reads as TGTGCCAGCAGTTCAAGACTAGCGGGACCCAATGAGCAGTTCTTC. This translates into CASSSRLAGPNEQFF.

V usage is TRBV20-1 and J usage is TRBJ2-1, with TRBD2 identical over 9 bases. With 2 bases clipped from V and 5 bases from J, the junction kept 4 bases outside the gene matches. CDR1 and CDR2 from the germline V gene are DFQATT and SNEGSKA (reference sequence). The CDR3 is made up of 14 amino acids. The CDR3 DNA reads TGCAGTGCTAGAAGCCTAGCGGGAAACAATGAGCAGTTCTTC. This translates into CSARSLAGNNEQFF.

Ten or more counts support this clonotype. This rearrangement joins TRBV5-1 to TRBJ2-5; 7 nucleotides agree with TRBD1. The CDR3 covers 14 residues. Germline CDR1 and CDR2: SGHRS and YFSETQ. With V trimmed by 5 bases and J by 4 bases, 8 bases remained unmatched. Here the CDR3 reads CASSIGYRGETQYF. The DNA of the CDR3 is TGCGCCAGCAGTATTGGCTACAGGGGAGAGACCCAGTACTTC.

Ten or more counts support this clonotype. The V and J genes are TRBV7-9 and TRBJ1-4; D not resolved. The V end lost 1 base, the J end lost 11 bases, and 11 bases lay between the germline ends. CDR3 length: 13 amino acids. Looked up from germline, CDR1 is SEHNR and CDR2 is FQNEAQ (reference sequence). CDR3 sequence (DNA): TGTGCCAGCAGCTTAGACTACACCGGCAAACTGTTTTTT. The encoded protein is CASSLDYTGKLFF.

This clonotype has ten or more counts. V and J are TRBV10-3 and TRBJ2-1, with unresolved D. Germline V lookup: CDR1 ENHRY, CDR2 SYGVKD. This CDR3 region has 14 residues. The V end lost 3 bases, the J end lost 4 bases, and 10 bases lay between the germline ends. CDR3 in amino acids: CAISERAGYNEQFF. For the CDR3, the DNA is TGTGCCATCAGTGAAAGGGCAGGTTACAATGAGCAGTTCTTC.

This clonotype showed up many times. The genes are TRBV25-1 and TRBJ2-3; 9 nucleotides agree with TRBD1. The V segment lost 10 bases and the J segment 5 bases; nucleotides outside the gene matches: 4. The CDR3 runs 12 residues. Germline V CDR1 and CDR2: MGHDK, SYGVNS. The CDR3 protein is CATDRGLDTQYF. The CDR3 DNA reads as TGTGCCACGGACAGGGGTTTAGATACGCAGTATTTT.

The table lists this clonotype with many counts. The chain employs TRBV20-1 and TRBJ2-3; TRBD2 aligns across 8 bases. V dropped 3 bases and J dropped 4; count of bases not matched to a gene: 3. The CDR3 extends over 13 amino acids. Germline V CDR1 and CDR2: DFQATT, SNEGSKA (reference sequence). CDR3 residues: CSASGGASDTQYF. As DNA, the CDR3 is TGCAGTGCTAGCGGGGGGGCCTCAGATACGCAGTATTTT.

This clonotype appeared many times. CDR3 in DNA: TGCAGTGCTAGAGATCGGGGGACAACTAACAATGAGCAGTTCTTC. Translating it yields CSARDRGTTNNEQFF. V and J are TRBV20-1 and TRBJ2-1, with D tentatively TRBD1 or TRBD2 (6 bases each). Germline V gene lookup returns CDR1 DFQATT and CDR2 SNEGSKA (reference sequence). This CDR3 is 15 amino acids long. V gave up 0 bases and J gave up 5 bases, with 14 bases separating them.

This clonotype showed up many times. The chain employs TRBV7-2 and TRBJ2-3; D may be TRBD1 (6 bases). CDR3 length equals 13 residues. V lost 6 bases, J lost 4 bases, and 11 bases lay in between. CDR1 SGHTA and CDR2 FQGNSA come from the germline V gene. The CDR3 here is CASSNQGPDTQYF. The CDR3 nucleotides read TGTGCCAGCAGTAATCAGGGGCCAGATACGCAGTATTTT.

This clonotype was observed many times. This rearrangement joins TRBV5-6 to TRBJ2-3; 11 bases match TRBD2. The CDR3 spans 16 residues. With V trimmed by 0 bases and J by 2 bases, 2 bases remained unmatched. Germline CDR1 and CDR2: SGHDT and YYEEEE. CDR3 residues: CASSLASGGFTDTQYF. CDR3 DNA: TGTGCCAGCAGCTTGGCTAGCGGGGGGTTCACAGATACGCAGTATTTT.

This clonotype was recorded many times. The genes are TRBV4-3 and TRBJ2-7; 9 nucleotides line up with TRBD1. The CDR3 length is 15 residues. The J segment lost 3 bases and the V segment lost 4 bases, leaving 7 bases of the junction unmatched. The germline CDR1 and CDR2 sequences are LGHNA and YSLEER. CDR3 amino acids: CASSLTQGAHYEQYF. The DNA of the CDR3 is TGCGCCAGCAGCCTAACACAGGGGGCCCACTACGAGCAGTACTTC.

This clonotype has at least ten counts. V usage is TRBV7-2 and J usage is TRBJ2-1, with 7 bases that match TRBD1. The CDR3 sequence is 13 residues long. Trimming took 4 bases from V and 10 from J; bases not matched to a gene: 7. Looked up from germline, CDR1 is SGHTA and CDR2 is FQGNSA. The CDR3: CASSYRGPREQFF. The CDR3, as DNA: TGTGCCAGCAGCTACAGGGGCCCAAGGGAGCAGTTCTTC.

The table lists this clonotype with many counts. The chain combines TRBV7-2 with TRBJ2-1; possibly TRBD1 for D (6 bases). This CDR3 contains 13 residues. CDR1 and CDR2 from the germline V gene are SGHTA and FQGNSA. Between the trimmed V and J ends, which lost 6 bases and 5 bases, there was a span of 11 bases. CDR3 amino acids: CASRKDSNNEQFF. For the CDR3, the DNA is TGTGCCAGCAGAAAGGACAGCAACAATGAGCAGTTCTTC.

This chain joins TRBV20-1 and TRBJ1-1, with 7 bases matching TRBD1. CDR1 and CDR2 from the germline V gene are DFQATT and SNEGSKA (reference sequence). The CDR3 totals 14 residues. The junction had 4 bases not matched to a gene; V was cut back by 3 bases and J by 0 bases. CDR3 amino acids: CSARADRVNTEAFF. In DNA, the CDR3 is TGCAGTGCTAGGGCCGACAGGGTGAACACTGAAGCTTTCTTT.

The sample holds many counts of this clonotype. The gene calls are TRBV12-3 or TRBV12-4 and TRBJ1-1, with a tentative D call TRBD1 (5 bases). The CDR3 is 13 residues long. V lost 4 bases to trimming and J lost 4 bases, with 10 bases between them. The CDR3 DNA sequence: TGTGCCAGCAGTTGGGGCGGGGGCACTGAAGCTTTCTTT. Protein: CASSWGGGTEAFF.

This clonotype occurred many times. This chain links TRBV5-1 with TRBJ1-5; a weak D match, TRBD1 (5 bases). Germline V gene lookup returns CDR1 SGHRS and CDR2 YFSETQ. V lost 4 bases and J 0 bases, leaving 8 bases between the germline ends. The CDR3 runs 14 residues. The CDR3 sequence: CASSPDSSNQPQHF. DNA for the CDR3: TGCGCCAGCAGCCCTGACAGTAGCAATCAGCCCCAGCATTTT.

This clonotype was seen repeatedly, ten times or more. J is TRBJ1-1 and V is TRBV7-2, with no clear D. This CDR3 has 13 amino acids. The germline V gene encodes CDR1 SGHTA and CDR2 FQGNSA. V dropped 5 bases and J dropped 5 bases, with 12 bases sitting between them. CDR3 nucleotides: TGTGCCAGCAGCCCCAGGAGGGAAACTGAAGCTTTCTTT. Protein sequence: CASSPRRETEAFF.

This clonotype has a count of ten or more. The V gene is TRBV25-1, the J gene TRBJ1-2, with D possibly being TRBD1 (6 bases). The CDR3 loop spans 11 amino acids. Germline V gives CDR1 MGHDK, CDR2 SYGVNS. With 6 bases removed from V and 8 bases from J, the gap between germline ends came to 10 bases. The CDR3 DNA follows: TGTGCCAGCAGCCGGGGGGCCGGCTACACCTTC. Its translation is CASSRGAGYTF.

There are many counts of this clonotype. V usage is TRBV7-9 and J usage is TRBJ2-3; TRBD1 matches 9 bases. The CDR3 spans 14 residues. Germline CDR1 reads SEHNR; CDR2 reads FQNEAQ (reference sequence). Trimming at V came to 6 bases and at J to 5 bases, leaving 6 bases not matched to a gene. CDR3 region: CASSSGTGRDTQYF. CDR3 DNA: TGTGCCAGCAGTTCCGGGACAGGGAGAGATACGCAGTATTTT.

The table lists this clonotype with many counts. V usage is TRBV18 and J usage is TRBJ2-1, with D maybe TRBD2 (6 bases). The CDR3 totals 16 residues. Per the germline V gene, CDR1 is KGHSH and CDR2 is LQKENI. The V gene lost 0 bases and the J gene lost 7 bases, with 16 bases spanning the gap. The CDR3 DNA is TGTGCCAGCTCACCACCGGAGGGGCTATACAGGAATGAGCAGTTCTTC. Translating it yields CASSPPEGLYRNEQFF.

This clonotype occurred many times. CDR3 amino acids: CAISERAGSSYNEQFF. The CDR3 bases are TGTGCCATCAGTGAGCGGGCGGGAAGTTCCTACAATGAGCAGTTCTTC. The V and J genes are TRBV10-3 and TRBJ2-1; a weak D match, TRBD2 (6 bases). Trimming removed 2 bases from V and 1 base from J, with 12 bases in between. Germline V gene lookup returns CDR1 ENHRY and CDR2 SYGVKD. The CDR3 has 16 residues.

The chain joins TRBV14 to TRBJ1-4; the D gene is possibly TRBD1 (5 bases). This CDR3 is 15 amino acids long. The germline V gene encodes CDR1 SGHDN and CDR2 FVKESK. The V and J ends lost 1 base and 7 bases respectively, with 13 bases between them. The CDR3 sequence is CASSQGGVLSEKLFF. CDR3 bases: TGTGCCAGCAGCCAAGGGGGGGTATTGAGTGAAAAACTGTTTTTT.

This clonotype was observed at least ten times. V usage is TRBV4-1 and J usage is TRBJ2-5, with a weak D call TRBD2 (6 bases). The germline V gene has CDR1 MGHRA and CDR2 YSYEKL. This CDR3 region has 16 residues. With 4 bases removed from V and 2 bases from J, the gap between germline ends came to 17 bases. The CDR3 here is CASSPRPGRVQETQYF. The DNA of the CDR3 is TGCGCCAGCAGCCCTCGTCCCGGGAGAGTACAAGAGACCCAGTACTTC.